This T cell receptor (beta chain) was obtained from a study of ipilimumab plus nivolumab after autologous stem cell transplantation. Whole-study context: A median of roughly eight nivolumab and 5 ipilimumab doses were given. Study-wide points: The authors say TCR, Treg and microbiome findings warrant further study.

TCRdb's copy holds only in-frame clones and misses some; the assay was immunoSEQ multiplex PCR. This table holds approximately 12,000 clones, roughly two thirds found once. A remark on this clone: The target antigen is unknown.

Checkpoint therapy with ipilimumab 1 mg/kg began 14 to 28 days after transplant. Through week 26, nivolumab 3 mg/kg IV was given weeks 1, 4, 7, 10, then biweekly. Per the germline V gene, CDR1 is SQVTM and CDR2 is ANQGSEA. The CDR3 covers 13 residues. This chain joins TRBV29-1 and TRBJ2-5, with 7 bases that match TRBD2. The DNA end favors TRBJ2-7, so the J call may be wrong. This sample comprised PBMCs, obtained in a trial of ipilimumab plus nivolumab as post-transplant consolidation. The TCR sequence derives from a male donor with diffuse large B-cell lymphoma. CDR3 sequence (DNA): TGCAGCGTTGGGGCGGGAGTATTCTACGAGCAGTACTTC. As protein: CSVGAGVFYEQYF.